A single sample is the source of the 27 T cell receptor beta chains below, sequenced in a study of blood T cell repertoires in COVID-19. The method was immunoSEQ multiplex PCR; TCRdb's version includes in-frame clones alone and lacks a portion of them. This sample has a few hundred thousand clones; approximately 89% occur once, and the top ten carry around an eighth. Sequences were obtained from peripheral blood. All receptors derive from a woman aged 55 to 70 with acute or convalescent COVID-19.

The CDR3, as DNA: TGTGCCAGCAGCGATGGACAGGGTATTGCTGAAGCTTTCTTT. Protein product: CASSDGQGIAEAFF. This rearrangement joins TRBV11-3 to TRBJ1-1; 8 nucleotides agree with TRBD1. Trimming cost V 5 bases and J 6 bases; bases outside gene matches: 8. Germline V gives CDR1 SGHNT, CDR2 YENEEA. The CDR3 consists of 14 residues.

This chain uses TRBV28 with TRBJ2-7; possibly TRBD2 for D (6 bases). Germline lookup yields CDR1 MDHEN and CDR2 SYDVKM. V was clipped by 8 bases and J by 2 bases, with 16 bases between them. The CDR3 loop spans 14 amino acids. For the CDR3, the DNA is TGTGCCAGCGGGACTGGACCCCTACCCTACGAGCAGTACTTC. The encoded protein is CASGTGPLPYEQYF.

The chain combines TRBV7-9 with TRBJ1-2; 10 positions agree with TRBD1. V lost 6 bases, J lost 7 bases, and 5 bases stayed unmatched. This CDR3 has 13 residues. Germline CDR1 is SEHNR and CDR2 is FQNEAQ (reference sequence). In nucleotides, the CDR3 is TGTGCCAGCAGTGTGGGACAGGGGAGTGGCTACACCTTC. Translated, it gives CASSVGQGSGYTF.

The chain joins TRBV24-1 to TRBJ2-5; TRBD1 might be the D (6 bases). V lost 3 bases, J lost 4 bases, and 14 bases lay in between. CDR3 length: 15 amino acids. CDR1 and CDR2 from the germline V gene are KGHDR and SFDVKD. The CDR3 region has the DNA TGTGCCACCAGTGATCCCACAGGGACGGGAGAGACCCAGTACTTC. It specifies CATSDPTGTGETQYF.

This chain links TRBV7-9 with TRBJ2-2, with 8 bases lining up with TRBD2. The junction had 14 bases not matched to a gene; V was cut back by 5 bases and J by 6 bases. The CDR3 sequence is 17 residues long. CDR1 SEHNR and CDR2 FQNEAQ come from the germline V gene (reference sequence). CDR3 protein: CASSPPTSGGRSGELFF. CDR3 nucleotide sequence: TGTGCCAGCAGCCCCCCAACTAGCGGAGGGAGATCCGGGGAGCTGTTTTTT.

The chain carries TRBV5-1 and TRBJ1-4; D gene ambiguous. Deletions cut 4 bases from V and 3 bases from J, with 13 bases between. The CDR3 runs to 15 residues. Germline V lookup: CDR1 SGHRS, CDR2 YFSETQ. For the CDR3, the DNA is TGCGCCAGCAGCCCGGAGGATTACCCTAATGAAAAACTGTTTTTT. This gives the protein CASSPEDYPNEKLFF.

Comments on this clone: A read error may account for a junction end that differs from germline. This sequence joins TRBV27 and TRBJ2-7; the match to TRBD2 covers 7 bases. Germline-derived CDR1 and CDR2 are MNHEY and SMNVEV (reference sequence). CDR3 length: 13 amino acids. The CDR3, as DNA: TGTGCCGCAGGAACCGCCGGACAAGGGAGGGGATCATTC. Residues: CAAGTAGQGRGSF.

This clone was seen more than once but under ten times. The chain uses TRBV30 and TRBJ2-3; D is possibly TRBD2 (5 bases). V was cut by 5 bases and J by 2 bases, with 20 bases left in between. Germline values: CDR1 GTSNPN, CDR2 SVGIG (reference sequence). CDR3 size: 16 residues. CDR3 DNA sequence: TGTGCCTGGTCTCCCCGGGAAGCGGTATTCACAGATACGCAGTATTTT. Translated: CAWSPREAVFTDTQYF.

This clone was observed a single time. This chain joins TRBV4-1 and TRBJ2-1, with 12 nucleotides matching TRBD2. In germline, CDR1 is MGHRA, CDR2 YSYEKL. The CDR3 consists of 17 residues. J gave up 4 bases and V 5 bases, and 9 bases lay outside the gene matches. DNA for the CDR3: TGCGCCAGCAGCTACTCAGGAACTAGCGGGGGGTACAATGAGCAGTTCTTC. Amino acids: CASSYSGTSGGYNEQFF.

The chain links TRBV28 to TRBJ1-5; 9 nucleotides align to TRBD1. Losses at the gene ends were 6 bases for V and 0 bases for J; bases not matched to a gene: 9. Germline-derived CDR1 and CDR2 are MDHEN and SYDVKM. CDR3 size: 17 residues. CDR3 nucleotides: TGTGCCAGCAGGACCCGACAGGGGGGATATAGCAATCAGCCCCAGCATTTT. As protein: CASRTRQGGYSNQPQHF.

This sequence joins TRBV27 and TRBJ1-4; TRBD1 is a possible D gene (5 bases). Germline CDR1 and CDR2: MNHEY and SMNVEV (reference sequence). V lost 6 bases, J lost 4 bases, and 18 bases lay in between. This CDR3 is built from 16 residues. The CDR3 reads CASRPGVGGFNEKLFF. The CDR3 region has the DNA TGTGCCAGCAGACCCGGGGTCGGGGGATTTAATGAAAAACTGTTTTTT.

In its sample, this clone was seen once. The chain employs TRBV5-1 and TRBJ2-7; D is unresolved. The germline CDR1 and CDR2 sequences are SGHRS and YFSETQ. This CDR3 has 14 residues. The V gene lost 0 bases and the J gene lost 0 bases, with 7 bases spanning the gap. The CDR3 region is CASSLEETSYEQYF. Written as DNA, the CDR3 is TGCGCCAGCAGCTTGGAGGAGACCTCCTACGAGCAGTACTTC.

The V and J genes are TRBV13 and TRBJ2-2; 9 nucleotides line up with TRBD2. The J segment lost 0 bases and the V segment lost 1 base, leaving 3 bases of the junction unmatched. Germline values: CDR1 PRHDT, CDR2 FYEKMQ (reference sequence). The CDR3 has 17 residues. CDR3 region: CASSLAGLASNTGELFF. For the CDR3, the DNA is TGTGCCAGCAGCTTAGCCGGACTAGCGTCGAACACCGGGGAGCTGTTTTTT.

The gene calls are TRBV7-9 and TRBJ2-1; 10 bases align to TRBD2. CDR1 is SEHNR, CDR2 FQNEAQ, per germline (reference sequence). The CDR3 has 15 residues. V dropped 2 bases and J dropped 6; count of bases not matched to a gene: 4. The CDR3: CASSLNLAGANEQFF. In DNA, the CDR3 is TGTGCCAGCAGCTTAAACCTAGCGGGAGCCAATGAGCAGTTCTTC.

This chain connects TRBV19 to TRBJ1-6, with TRBD1 identical over 7 bases. The J segment lost 6 bases and the V segment lost 5 bases, leaving 10 bases of the junction unmatched. This CDR3 is 16 amino acids long. The germline V gene has CDR1 LNHDA and CDR2 SQIVND (reference sequence). CDR3 sequence reads: CASSAPGQRGNSPLHF. In nucleotides, the CDR3 is TGTGCCAGTAGTGCACCGGGACAGAGGGGTAATTCACCCCTCCACTTT.

The chain is built from TRBV29-1 and TRBJ2-1, with D perhaps TRBD2 (6 bases). Trimming took off 2 bases at V and 8 bases at J, with 19 bases between the two ends. The CDR3 is made up of 15 amino acids. Germline CDR1 reads SQVTM; CDR2 reads ANQGSEA. CDR3 DNA sequence: TGCAGCGTTGAAAAGTCGGGACTCTCATTTGATGAGCAGTTCTTC. This translates into CSVEKSGLSFDEQFF.

The chain carries TRBV10-3 and TRBJ1-2, with TRBD1 as a possible D gene (6 bases). This CDR3 contains 14 residues. Germline loops: CDR1 ENHRY, CDR2 SYGVKD. This CDR3 is CTHHRVQAPYGYTF. The CDR3 region has the DNA TGTACCCATCACAGGGTACAGGCGCCCTATGGCTACACCTTC.

This chain uses TRBV7-2 with TRBJ1-5; D gene ambiguous. The V and J ends lost 4 bases and 1 base respectively, with 8 bases between them. Germline CDR1 is SGHTA and CDR2 is FQGNSA. The CDR3 loop spans 14 amino acids. This CDR3 is CASSSDLSNQPQHF. The DNA for the CDR3 is TGTGCCAGCAGCTCGGACTTGAGCAATCAGCCCCAGCATTTT.

The chain couples TRBV3-1 (or the pseudogene TRBV3-2) to TRBJ2-4; D gene uncertain. CDR3 length equals 14 residues. The germline V and J ends were trimmed by 0 bases and 8 bases, with 11 bases remaining between them. The V gene's germline CDR1 is LGHDT and CDR2 YNNKEL (reference sequence). CDR3 loop: CASSQDRVEDIQYF. The CDR3 DNA is TGTGCCAGCAGCCAAGACCGGGTAGAAGACATTCAGTACTTC.

The J gene is TRBJ2-7, the V gene TRBV28; 9 bases line up with TRBD1. V lost 5 bases, J lost 1 base, and 6 bases stayed unmatched. Germline values: CDR1 MDHEN, CDR2 SYDVKM. This CDR3 contains 15 residues. CDR3 residues: CASSRGDRDSYEQYF. For the CDR3, the DNA is TGTGCCAGCAGTCGAGGGGACAGGGATTCCTACGAGCAGTACTTC.

The V gene is TRBV5-1, the J gene TRBJ2-2, with 8 bases that match TRBD1. Germline CDR1 is SGHRS and CDR2 is YFSETQ. This CDR3 is 15 amino acids long. Trimming took 2 bases from V and 1 from J; bases not matched to a gene: 1. CDR3 sequence: CASSFRGQNTGELFF. The CDR3 DNA reads as TGCGCCAGCAGCTTCAGGGGGCAGAACACCGGGGAGCTGTTTTTT. The whole variable domain, filled in from reference TRBV5-1 and TRBJ2-2, reads KAGVTQTPRYLIKTRGQQVTLSCSPISGHRSVSWYQQTPGQGLQFLFEYFSETQRNKGNFPGRFSGRQFSNSRSEMNVSTLELGDSALYLCASSFRGQNTGELFFGEGSRLTVL.

This sequence joins TRBV2 and TRBJ2-5, with a tentative D call TRBD1 (5 bases). Germline loops: CDR1 SNHLY, CDR2 FYNNEI. The CDR3 is 14 residues long. The V end lost 2 bases, the J end lost 4 bases, and 11 bases lay between the germline ends. The CDR3 DNA reads TGTGCCAGCAGTGAATTAGGGGTAGGAGAGACCCAGTACTTC. Translation: CASSELGVGETQYF.

This chain uses TRBV6-2 or TRBV6-3 with TRBJ2-1; TRBD1 aligns across 11 bases. The CDR3 covers 17 residues. Germline V gives CDR1 MNHEY, CDR2 SVGEGT. Trimming at V came to 4 bases and at J to 0 bases, leaving 5 bases not matched to a gene. The CDR3 DNA reads TGTGCCAGCAGTTGGGACGGACAGGGGGCCTCCTACAATGAGCAGTTCTTC. Translated, it gives CASSWDGQGASYNEQFF.

The V and J genes are TRBV19 and TRBJ1-5; no clear D gene. Between the trimmed V and J ends, which lost 10 bases and 6 bases, there was a span of 25 bases. The germline CDR1 and CDR2 sequences are LNHDA and SQIVND (reference sequence). The CDR3 is made up of 16 amino acids. The CDR3 DNA is TGTGCCACCACCATCTCCGGGGTACTGGGCTCTCAGCCCCAGCATTTT. This translates into CATTISGVLGSQPQHF.

The chain links TRBV6-4 to TRBJ2-2, with D possibly matching TRBD2 (5 bases). The CDR3 consists of 15 residues. Per the germline V gene, CDR1 is MRHNA and CDR2 is SNTAGT. Trimming stripped 3 bases from V and 2 bases from J, with 10 bases between. The DNA of the CDR3 is TGTGCCAGCAGTGAATCAGGACTTAACACCGGGGAGCTGTTTTTT. It is translated as CASSESGLNTGELFF.

The chain has TRBV5-1 and TRBJ1-4, with 7 bases aligning to TRBD1. Germline V gives CDR1 SGHRS, CDR2 YFSETQ. This CDR3 contains 16 residues. With 4 bases clipped from V and 5 bases from J, the junction kept 11 bases outside the gene matches. The CDR3 DNA is TGCGCCAGCAGCGCGTCACGGGACAGTCTAAATGAAAAACTGTTTTTT. Translating it yields CASSASRDSLNEKLFF. The whole variable domain, remainder taken from reference TRBV5-1 and TRBJ1-4, is KAGVTQTPRYLIKTRGQQVTLSCSPISGHRSVSWYQQTPGQGLQFLFEYFSETQRNKGNFPGRFSGRQFSNSRSEMNVSTLELGDSALYLCASSASRDSLNEKLFFGSGTQLSVL.

A single count supports this clone. This chain connects TRBV7-9 to TRBJ2-7; 10 bases align to TRBD1. The J segment lost 4 bases and the V segment lost 5 bases, leaving 8 bases of the junction unmatched. CDR3 length equals 15 residues. CDR1 SEHNR and CDR2 FQNEAQ come from the germline V gene (reference sequence). This chain's CDR3 is CASSPRQGAVYEQYF. CDR3 bases: TGTGCCAGCAGCCCGCGACAGGGGGCTGTGTACGAGCAGTACTTC.